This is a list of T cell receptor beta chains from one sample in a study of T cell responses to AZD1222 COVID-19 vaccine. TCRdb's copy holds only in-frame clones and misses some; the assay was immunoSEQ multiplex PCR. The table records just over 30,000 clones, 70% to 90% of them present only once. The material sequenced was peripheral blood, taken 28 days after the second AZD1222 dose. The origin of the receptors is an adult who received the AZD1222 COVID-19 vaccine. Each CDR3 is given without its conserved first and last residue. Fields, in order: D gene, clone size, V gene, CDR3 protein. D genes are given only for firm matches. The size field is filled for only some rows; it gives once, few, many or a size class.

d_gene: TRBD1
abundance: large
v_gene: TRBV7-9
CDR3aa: ASSQGQGALEYEQY

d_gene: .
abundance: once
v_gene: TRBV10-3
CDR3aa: AISVEGSNTEAF

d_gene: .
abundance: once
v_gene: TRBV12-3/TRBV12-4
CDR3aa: ASSFSGGNTIY

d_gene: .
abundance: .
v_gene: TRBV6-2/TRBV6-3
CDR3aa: ASSQPTVSNGYT

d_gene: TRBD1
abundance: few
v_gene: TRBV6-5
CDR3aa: ASSYSGQGPIY

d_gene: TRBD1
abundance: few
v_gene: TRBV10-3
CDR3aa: AISDRGVSGYT

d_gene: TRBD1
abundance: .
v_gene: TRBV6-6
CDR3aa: ASSETGFYNGYT

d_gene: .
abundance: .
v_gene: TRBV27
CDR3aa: ASGGSYGSGTDTQY

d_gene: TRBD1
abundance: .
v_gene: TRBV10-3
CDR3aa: AISVTGGEDGYT

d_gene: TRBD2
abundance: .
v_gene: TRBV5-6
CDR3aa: ASSFGLGGGTDTQY

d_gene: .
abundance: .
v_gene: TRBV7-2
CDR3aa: ASSLGGLGYT

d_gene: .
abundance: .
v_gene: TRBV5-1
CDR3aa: ASRPQALGGNTIY

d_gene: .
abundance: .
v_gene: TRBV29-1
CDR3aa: SVGGTSGQPQH

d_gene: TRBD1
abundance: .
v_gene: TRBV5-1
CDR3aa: ASSLAAGGPTEAF

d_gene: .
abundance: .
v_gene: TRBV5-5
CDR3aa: ASSLSGQETQY

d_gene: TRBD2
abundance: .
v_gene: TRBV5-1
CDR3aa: ASSRKTSANEQF

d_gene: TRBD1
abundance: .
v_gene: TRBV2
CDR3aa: ASSDNRGTGELF

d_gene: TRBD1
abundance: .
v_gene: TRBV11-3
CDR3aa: ASSPGQVTLNEQF

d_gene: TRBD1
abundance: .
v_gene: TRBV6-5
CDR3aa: ASSSATGGNEQF

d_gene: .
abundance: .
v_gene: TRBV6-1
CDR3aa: ASSEATQNYGYT

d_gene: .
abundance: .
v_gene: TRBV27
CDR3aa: ASRPVEGNGYT

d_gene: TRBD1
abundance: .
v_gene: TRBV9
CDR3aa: ASSPIGGRVGKNIQY

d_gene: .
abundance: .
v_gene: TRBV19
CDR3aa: ASSIAKGDTYSYEQY

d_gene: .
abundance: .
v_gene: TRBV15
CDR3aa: ATSRDLGGEKLF

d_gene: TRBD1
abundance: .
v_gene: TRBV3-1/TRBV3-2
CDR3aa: ASSQGSGGVGNTIY

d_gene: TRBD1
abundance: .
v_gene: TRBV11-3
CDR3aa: ASSTETGGAETYEQY

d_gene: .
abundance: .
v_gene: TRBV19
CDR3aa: ASSSKWGTGSGNTEAF

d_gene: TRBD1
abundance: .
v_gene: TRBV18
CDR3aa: ASSPLPPRDRESYT

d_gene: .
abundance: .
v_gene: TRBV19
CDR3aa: ASTGLANYGYT

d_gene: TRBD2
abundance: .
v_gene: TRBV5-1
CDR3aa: ASSLAGQSSYNEQF

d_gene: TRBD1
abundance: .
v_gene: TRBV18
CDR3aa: ASSPGQGLGEQY

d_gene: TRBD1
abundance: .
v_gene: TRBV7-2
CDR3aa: ASSPTGQVAAPLH

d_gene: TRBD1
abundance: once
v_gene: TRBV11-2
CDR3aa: ASSLIGQAHRETQY

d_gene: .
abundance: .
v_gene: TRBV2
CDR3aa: ASTGTGDQPQH

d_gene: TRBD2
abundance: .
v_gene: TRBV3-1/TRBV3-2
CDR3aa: ASSPNVVSGGRGETQY

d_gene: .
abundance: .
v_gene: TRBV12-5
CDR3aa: ASGFTVGARGYEQY

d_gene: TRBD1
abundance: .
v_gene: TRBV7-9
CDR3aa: ASSLGQGDNSPLH

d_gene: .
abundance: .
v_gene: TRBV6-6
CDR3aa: ASSLQGSDTQY

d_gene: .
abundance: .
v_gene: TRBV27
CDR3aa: ASSFTGLPYEQY

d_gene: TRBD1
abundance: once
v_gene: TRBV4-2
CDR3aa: ASSLGQGATRYGYT

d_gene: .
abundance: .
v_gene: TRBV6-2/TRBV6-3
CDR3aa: ASSNRAFQPQH

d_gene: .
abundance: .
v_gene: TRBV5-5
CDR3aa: ASSFLERASNQPQH

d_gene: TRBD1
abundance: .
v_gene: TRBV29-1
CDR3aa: SALGQYPSYGYT

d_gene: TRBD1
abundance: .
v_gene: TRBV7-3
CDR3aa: ASSAGGQANTGELF

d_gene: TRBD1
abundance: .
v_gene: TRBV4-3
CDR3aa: ASSQAGTVPYEQY

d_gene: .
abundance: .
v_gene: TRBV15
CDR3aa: ATSRDLQGSNEKLF

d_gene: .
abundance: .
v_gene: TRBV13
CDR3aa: ASSPRGKGNTIY

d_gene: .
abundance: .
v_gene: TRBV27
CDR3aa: ASSLSPGVYGYT

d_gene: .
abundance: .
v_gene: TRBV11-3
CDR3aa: ASSLVVAALTGELF

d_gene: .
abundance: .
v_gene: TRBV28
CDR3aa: ASSLRGAGQPQH

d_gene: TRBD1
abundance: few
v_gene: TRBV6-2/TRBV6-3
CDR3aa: ASSQGQGSFQPQH

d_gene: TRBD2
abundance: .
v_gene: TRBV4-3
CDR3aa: ASSQDFSGSRTGELF

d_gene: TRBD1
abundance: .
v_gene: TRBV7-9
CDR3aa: ASSLRTGLETQY

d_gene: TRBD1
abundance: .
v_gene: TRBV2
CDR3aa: ASSRDRGSYEQY